The sequence of this T cell receptor (beta chain) was determined in a study of control samples from healthy donors and cancer patients. Sequencing used immunoSEQ multiplex PCR; TCRdb keeps in-frame clones, though not all of them. The sample has 140,000 or so clones; 91% are singletons. The CDR3 is 15 residues long. Germline loops: CDR1 MNHEY, CDR2 SVGAGI. V dropped 5 bases and J dropped 7; count of bases not matched to a gene: 10. The specimen sequenced was blood. This TCR came from a man aged 25 to 45 in good health. The chain joins TRBV6-5 to TRBJ1-2; 10 positions agree with TRBD1. CDR3 amino acids: CASSKTGTGESGYTF. The CDR3 nucleotides read TGTGCCAGCAGTAAAACCGGGACAGGGGAAAGTGGCTACACCTTC.